This record concerns one TCR beta chain sequence. This entry comes from a study of blood T cell repertoires in COVID-19. Study-level information: Samples of COVID-19 (acute and convalescent) were obtained from the United States, Italy and Spain. PBMCs, B-cell-depleted T cells, or T cells provided the cDNA or gDNA that made up the material.

Original analysis: Counts of nucleated cells, estimated from reference gene primer amplification, were obtained. TCRdb's table, derived via immunoSEQ multiplex PCR, lists solely in-frame clones and lacks some. V and J calls and clone size are copied from that table; D and trimming were computed from the DNA. The table lists roughly 190,000 clones, nearly 90% of them singletons. Trimming took off 3 bases at V and 9 bases at J, with 16 bases between the two ends. The CDR3 length is 14 residues. Germline CDR1 is SGHDT and CDR2 is YYEEEE. The chain carries TRBV5-6 and TRBJ2-1; TRBD2 is a possible D gene (5 bases). This receptor was taken from a man aged 60 to 69 with active or convalescent COVID-19. The sample consisted of peripheral blood. The DNA for the CDR3 is TGTGCCAGCAGCTACGGAAGAGGGTGGGCTGAGCAGTTCTTC. This encodes CASSYGRGWAEQFF.